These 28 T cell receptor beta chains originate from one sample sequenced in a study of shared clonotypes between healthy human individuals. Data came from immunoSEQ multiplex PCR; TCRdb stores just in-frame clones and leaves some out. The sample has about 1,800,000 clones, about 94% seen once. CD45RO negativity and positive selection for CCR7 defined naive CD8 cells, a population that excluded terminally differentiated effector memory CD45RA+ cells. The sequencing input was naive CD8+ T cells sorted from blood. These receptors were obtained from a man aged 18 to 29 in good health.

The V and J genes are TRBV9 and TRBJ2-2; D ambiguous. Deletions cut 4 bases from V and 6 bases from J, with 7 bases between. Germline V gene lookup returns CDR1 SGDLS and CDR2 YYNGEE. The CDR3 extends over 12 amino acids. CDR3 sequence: CASSPGPGELFF. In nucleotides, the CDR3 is TGTGCCAGCAGCCCAGGTCCCGGGGAGCTGTTTTTT.

The CDR3 region is CASSMGTYSTDTQYF. The CDR3 region has the DNA TGTGCCAGTAGTATGGGGACGTACAGCACAGATACGCAGTATTTT. The chain links TRBV19 to TRBJ2-3, with D perhaps assigned TRBD1 or TRBD2 (5 bases each). In germline, CDR1 is LNHDA, CDR2 SQIVND (reference sequence). Trimming removed 3 bases from V and 0 bases from J, with 10 bases in between. The CDR3 totals 15 residues.

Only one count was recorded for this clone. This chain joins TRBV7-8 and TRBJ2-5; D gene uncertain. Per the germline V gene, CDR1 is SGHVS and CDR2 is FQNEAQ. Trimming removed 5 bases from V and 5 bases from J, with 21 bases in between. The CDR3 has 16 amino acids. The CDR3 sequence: CASSLSEEQPSETQYF. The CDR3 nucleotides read TGTGCCAGCAGCCTAAGCGAGGAACAGCCGTCGGAGACCCAGTACTTC.

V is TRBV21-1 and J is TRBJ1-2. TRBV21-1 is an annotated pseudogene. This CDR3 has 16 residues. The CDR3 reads CASSKEKEGQNYGYTF. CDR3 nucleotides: TGTGCCAGCAGCAAAGAGAAAGAAGGTCAGAACTATGGCTACACCTTC.

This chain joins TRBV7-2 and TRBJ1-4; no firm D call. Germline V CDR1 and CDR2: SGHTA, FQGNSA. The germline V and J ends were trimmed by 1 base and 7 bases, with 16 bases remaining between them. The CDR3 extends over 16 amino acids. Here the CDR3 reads CASSLGPGPAVEKLFF. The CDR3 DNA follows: TGTGCCAGCAGCTTAGGGCCCGGGCCCGCGGTTGAAAAACTGTTTTTT.

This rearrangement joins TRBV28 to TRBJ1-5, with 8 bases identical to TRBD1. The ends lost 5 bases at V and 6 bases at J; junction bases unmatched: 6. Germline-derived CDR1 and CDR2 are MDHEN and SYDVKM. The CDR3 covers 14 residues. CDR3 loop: CASSPSGGGQPQHF. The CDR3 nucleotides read TGTGCCAGCAGTCCTTCAGGGGGCGGTCAGCCCCAGCATTTT.

The CDR3 DNA reads as TGTGCCAGCAGCTTCAGACTAGCGGCCTCCTACAATGAGCAGTTCTTC. Translating it yields CASSFRLAASYNEQFF. The V call is TRBV5-6, the J call TRBJ2-1, with TRBD2 matching 9 bases. With 2 bases clipped from V and 0 bases from J, the junction kept 3 bases outside the gene matches. Germline V lookup: CDR1 SGHDT, CDR2 YYEEEE. CDR3 length: 16 amino acids.

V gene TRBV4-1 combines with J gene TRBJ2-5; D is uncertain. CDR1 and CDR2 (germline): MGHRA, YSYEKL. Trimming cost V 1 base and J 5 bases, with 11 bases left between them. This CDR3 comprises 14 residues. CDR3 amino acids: CASSQVSGVETQYF. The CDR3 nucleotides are TGCGCCAGCAGCCAAGTTTCAGGCGTCGAGACCCAGTACTTC.

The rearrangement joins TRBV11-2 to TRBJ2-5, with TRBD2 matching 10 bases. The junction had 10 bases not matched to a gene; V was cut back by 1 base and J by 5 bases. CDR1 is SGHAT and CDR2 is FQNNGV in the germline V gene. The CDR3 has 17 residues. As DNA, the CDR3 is TGTGCCAGCAGCTTAGGGGTAGCGGGGGGTCCCGGGGAGACCCAGTACTTC. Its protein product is CASSLGVAGGPGETQYF.

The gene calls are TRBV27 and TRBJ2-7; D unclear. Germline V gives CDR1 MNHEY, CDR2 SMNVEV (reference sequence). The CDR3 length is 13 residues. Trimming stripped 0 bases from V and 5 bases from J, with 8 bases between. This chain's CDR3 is CASSLSKRHEQYF. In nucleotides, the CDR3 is TGTGCCAGCAGTTTATCAAAGAGGCACGAGCAGTACTTC.

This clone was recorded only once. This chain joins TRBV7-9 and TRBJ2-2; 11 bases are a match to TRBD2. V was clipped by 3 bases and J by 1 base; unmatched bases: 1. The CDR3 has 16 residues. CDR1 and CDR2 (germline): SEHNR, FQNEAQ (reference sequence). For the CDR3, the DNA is TGTGCCAGCAGCTTTGGGACTAGCGGGAACACCGGGGAGCTGTTTTTT. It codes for CASSFGTSGNTGELFF.

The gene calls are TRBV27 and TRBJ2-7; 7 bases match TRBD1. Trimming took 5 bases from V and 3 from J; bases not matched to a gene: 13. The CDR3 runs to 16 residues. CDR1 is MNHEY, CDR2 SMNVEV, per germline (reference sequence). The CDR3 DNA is TGTGCCAGCAGTACGCAGACCGGGACAGCACTCTACGAGCAGTACTTC. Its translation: CASSTQTGTALYEQYF.

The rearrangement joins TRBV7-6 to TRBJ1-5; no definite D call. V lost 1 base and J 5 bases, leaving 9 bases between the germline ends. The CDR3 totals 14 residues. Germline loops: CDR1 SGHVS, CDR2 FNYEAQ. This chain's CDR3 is CASSLVRGDQPQHF. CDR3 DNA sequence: TGTGCCAGCAGCTTAGTTAGAGGAGATCAGCCCCAGCATTTT.

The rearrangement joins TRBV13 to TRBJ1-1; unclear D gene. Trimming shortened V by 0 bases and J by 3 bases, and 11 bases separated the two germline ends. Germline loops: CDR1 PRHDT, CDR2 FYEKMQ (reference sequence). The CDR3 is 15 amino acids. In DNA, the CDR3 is TGTGCCAGCAGCTTAGGCCCTTGGGGTGACACTGAAGCTTTCTTT. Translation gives CASSLGPWGDTEAFF.

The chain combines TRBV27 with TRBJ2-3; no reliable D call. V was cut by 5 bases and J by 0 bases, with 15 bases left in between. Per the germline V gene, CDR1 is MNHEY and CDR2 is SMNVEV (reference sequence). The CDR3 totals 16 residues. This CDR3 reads CASSQLVTSSTDTQYF. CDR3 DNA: TGTGCCAGCAGTCAGCTGGTTACCTCTAGCACAGATACGCAGTATTTT.

For the CDR3, the DNA is TGTGCCATCACCCCGACAGGGGGCTATAACTATGGCTACACCTTC. It yields the protein CAITPTGGYNYGYTF. The rearrangement joins TRBV10-3 to TRBJ1-2; 10 nucleotides agree with TRBD1. Germline V gives CDR1 ENHRY, CDR2 SYGVKD. The CDR3 covers 15 residues. V lost 7 bases and J lost 1; bases outside the gene matches: 6.

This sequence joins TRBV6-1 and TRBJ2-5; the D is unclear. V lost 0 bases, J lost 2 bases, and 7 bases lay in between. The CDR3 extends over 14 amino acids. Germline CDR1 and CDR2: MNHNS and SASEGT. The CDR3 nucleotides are TGTGCCAGCAGTGAAGCCTGGGTGCAAGAGACCCAGTACTTC. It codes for CASSEAWVQETQYF.

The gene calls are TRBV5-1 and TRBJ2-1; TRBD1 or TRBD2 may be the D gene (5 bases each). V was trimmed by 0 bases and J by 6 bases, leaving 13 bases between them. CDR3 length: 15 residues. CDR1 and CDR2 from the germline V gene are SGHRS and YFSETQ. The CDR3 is CASSLGGARSNEQFF. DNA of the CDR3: TGCGCCAGCAGCTTGGGAGGGGCGAGATCCAATGAGCAGTTCTTC. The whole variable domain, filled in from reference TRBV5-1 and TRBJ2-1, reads KAGVTQTPRYLIKTRGQQVTLSCSPISGHRSVSWYQQTPGQGLQFLFEYFSETQRNKGNFPGRFSGRQFSNSRSEMNVSTLELGDSALYLCASSLGGARSNEQFFGPGTRLTVL.

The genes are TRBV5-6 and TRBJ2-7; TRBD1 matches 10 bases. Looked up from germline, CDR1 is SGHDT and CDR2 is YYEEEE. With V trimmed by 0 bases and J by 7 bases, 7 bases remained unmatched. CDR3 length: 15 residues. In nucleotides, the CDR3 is TGTGCCAGCAGCTTGGGGCGGACAGGGGGGACGGAGCAGTACTTC. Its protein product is CASSLGRTGGTEQYF.

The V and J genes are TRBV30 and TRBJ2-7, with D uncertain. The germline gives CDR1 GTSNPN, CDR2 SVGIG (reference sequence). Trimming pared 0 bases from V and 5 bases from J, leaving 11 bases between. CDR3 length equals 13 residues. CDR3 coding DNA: TGTGCCTGGAGTGTTATGAGCTTCGACGAGCAGTACTTC. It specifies CAWSVMSFDEQYF.

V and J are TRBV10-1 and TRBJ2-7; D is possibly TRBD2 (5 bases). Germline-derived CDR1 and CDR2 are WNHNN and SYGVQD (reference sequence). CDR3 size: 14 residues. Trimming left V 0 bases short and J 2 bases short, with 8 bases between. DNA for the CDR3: TGCGCCAGCAGTGAGTCCGGGGAAACCTACGAGCAGTACTTC. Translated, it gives CASSESGETYEQYF.

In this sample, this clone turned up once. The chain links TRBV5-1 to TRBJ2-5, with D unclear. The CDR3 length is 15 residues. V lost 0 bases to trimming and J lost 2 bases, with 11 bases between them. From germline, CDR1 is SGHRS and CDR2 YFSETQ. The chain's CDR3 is CASSLAAAPQETQYF. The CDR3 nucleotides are TGCGCCAGCAGCTTGGCCGCTGCTCCACAAGAGACCCAGTACTTC.

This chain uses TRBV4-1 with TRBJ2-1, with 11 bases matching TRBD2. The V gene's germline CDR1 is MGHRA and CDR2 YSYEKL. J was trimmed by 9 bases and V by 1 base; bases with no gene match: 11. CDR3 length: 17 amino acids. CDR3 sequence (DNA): TGCGCCAGCAGCCAAGGGGGACTAGCGGAGTCCCCTTTTGAGCAGTTCTTC. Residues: CASSQGGLAESPFEQFF.

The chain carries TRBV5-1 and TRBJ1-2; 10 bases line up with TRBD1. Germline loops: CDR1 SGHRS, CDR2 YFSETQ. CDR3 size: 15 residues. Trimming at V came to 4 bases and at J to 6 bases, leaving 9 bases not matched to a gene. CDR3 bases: TGCGCCAGCAGCAACCGGGACAGGGGCTTCGATGGCTACACCTTC. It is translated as CASSNRDRGFDGYTF.

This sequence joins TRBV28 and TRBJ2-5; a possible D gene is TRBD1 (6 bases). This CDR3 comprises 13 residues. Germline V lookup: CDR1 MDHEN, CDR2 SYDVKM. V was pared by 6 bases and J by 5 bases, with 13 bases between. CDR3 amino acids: CASSRGYWETQYF. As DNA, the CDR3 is TGTGCCAGCAGCAGGGGTTATTGGGAGACCCAGTACTTC. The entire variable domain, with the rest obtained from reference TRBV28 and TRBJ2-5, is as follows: DVKVTQSSRYLVKRTGEKVFLECVQDMDHENMFWYRQDPGLGLRLIYFSYDVKMKEKGDIPEGYSVSREKKERFSLILESASTNQTSMYLCASSRGYWETQYFGPGTRLLVL.

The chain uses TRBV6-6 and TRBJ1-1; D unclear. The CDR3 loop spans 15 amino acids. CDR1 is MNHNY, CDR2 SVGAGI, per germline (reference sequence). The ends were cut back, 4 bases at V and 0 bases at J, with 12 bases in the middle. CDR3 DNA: TGTGCCAGCAGTTGGGCCCCCTGGGTGAACACTGAAGCTTTCTTT. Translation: CASSWAPWVNTEAFF.

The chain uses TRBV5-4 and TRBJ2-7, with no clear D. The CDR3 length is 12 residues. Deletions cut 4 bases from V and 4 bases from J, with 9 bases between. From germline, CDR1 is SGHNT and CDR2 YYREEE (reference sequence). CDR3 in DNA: TGTGCCAGCAGCACCCAGTCTTACGAGCAGTACTTC. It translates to CASSTQSYEQYF. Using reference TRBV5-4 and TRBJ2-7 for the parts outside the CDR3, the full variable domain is ETGVTQSPTHLIKTRGQQVTLRCSSQSGHNTVSWYQQALGQGPQFIFQYYREEENGRGNFPPRFSGLQFPNYSSELNVNALELDDSALYLCASSTQSYEQYFGPGTRLTVT.

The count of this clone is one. In DNA, the CDR3 is TGTGCCAGCAGCTTGACGGGACAGGCGTCCAACGAGCAGTACTTC. It specifies CASSLTGQASNEQYF. This chain links TRBV13 with TRBJ2-7, with TRBD1 matching 8 bases. Germline V lookup: CDR1 PRHDT, CDR2 FYEKMQ (reference sequence). V was pared by 3 bases and J by 5 bases, with 9 bases of the junction left unmatched. The CDR3 is made up of 15 amino acids.